This T cell receptor (beta chain) was captured in a study of blood T cell repertoires in COVID-19. Overall study context: PBMCs, B-cell-depleted T cells, or T cells provided the cDNA or gDNA that made up the material.

Trimming cost V 0 bases and J 0 bases, with 3 bases left between them. CDR3 length: 13 residues. Per germline, CDR1 LGHNT and CDR2 FRNRAP. Source study methods: Reference gene primers were amplified, and this amplification served to estimate nucleated cell counts. Assay used: immunoSEQ multiplex PCR; TCRdb lists only in-frame clones, some missing. Clonal size and the V and J genes are those of that table, whereas D and trimming came from the DNA. The table records about 120,000 clones, approximately 81% of them present only once. Specimen: peripheral blood. The J gene is TRBJ2-7, the V gene TRBV12-5, with D hard to call. The clonotype originates from a man aged 60 to 75 with acute or convalescent COVID-19. CDR3 sequence (DNA): TGTGCTAGTGGTTTGGTCTTCTCCTACGAGCAGTACTTC. Its protein product is CASGLVFSYEQYF.